What follows are 30 T cell receptor beta chains derived from one specimen sequenced in a study of CD8+CD57+ T cells in acquired aplastic anemia. Genomic DNA, serving as template, underwent TCR beta VDJ and CDR3 profiling. MiXCR was run by TCRdb on the reads, yielding one entry per CDR3 protein. The repertoire has 400,000 to 450,000 distinct CDR3 sequences, just under 70% of them found once; the top ten carry approximately 3.9%. The sample taken for sequencing was sorted CD4+, CD8+, or CD8+CD57+ T cells (not recorded which) from PBMCs. The receptor set was obtained from a human donor in good health, serving as a control.

The gene calls are TRBV20-1 and TRBJ1-2; the D gene is possibly TRBD1 (6 bases). Trimming cost V 4 bases and J 6 bases, with 18 bases left between them. Per the germline V gene, CDR1 is DFQATT and CDR2 is SNEGSKA (reference sequence). The CDR3 runs 14 residues. CDR3 nucleotides: TGCAGTGCTACTAGCCTGGGGGCTGCAGATGGCTACACCTTC. Protein sequence: CSATSLGAADGYTF.

A word on this clonotype: The junction and the germline gene differ at one end; a read error may be behind it. The chain uses TRBV9 and TRBJ1-4, with a tentative D call TRBD1 (6 bases). Germline loops: CDR1 SGDLS, CDR2 YYNGEE. The CDR3 consists of 18 residues. The CDR3: CASSASKTGSATHEKLFF. CDR3 bases: TGTGCCAGCAGTGCGTCGAAGACAGGATCTGCAACTCATGAAAAACTGTTTTTT.

This clonotype was found once. V usage is TRBV30 and J usage is TRBJ2-7, with D tentatively TRBD1 or TRBD2 (5 bases each). The CDR3 spans 13 residues. Germline loops: CDR1 GTSNPN, CDR2 SVGIG (reference sequence). V was pared by 5 bases and J by 0 bases, with 11 bases between. For the CDR3, the DNA is TGTGCCTGGCATGGGACGGACTCCTACGAGCAGTACTTC. It codes for CAWHGTDSYEQYF.

Turning to this clonotype: A read error is possible here, since a much larger clone lies one base away. The conserved phenylalanine or tryptophan normally closing the CDR3 is absent here, so this likely arose from a read error. V gene TRBV10-1 combines with J gene TRBJ1-1, with TRBD1 as a possible D gene (6 bases). The CDR3 length is 15 residues. Trimming stripped 0 bases from V and 6 bases from J, with 14 bases between. Germline V CDR1 and CDR2: WNHNN, SYGVQD (reference sequence). CDR3 region: CASSESPGVGSEAFL. The CDR3 DNA reads as TGCGCCAGCAGTGAGTCTCCAGGGGTGGGCTCTGAAGCTTTCCTT.

V gene TRBV30 combines with J gene TRBJ1-3; D call uncertain. Trimming removed 2 bases from V and 0 bases from J, with 17 bases in between. Germline CDR1 is GTSNPN and CDR2 is SVGIG (reference sequence). CDR3 size: 17 residues. The CDR3: CAWSIGWTAISGNTIYF. The CDR3 DNA reads as TGTGCCTGGAGTATAGGGTGGACGGCCATCTCTGGAAACACCATATATTTT.

This clonotype appeared many times. At one boundary the junction diverges from the germline segment, which might be a read error. V gene TRBV7-7 combines with J gene TRBJ2-6, with TRBD1 matching 7 bases. Germline V gene lookup returns CDR1 SSHAT and CDR2 FNYEAQ (reference sequence). The CDR3 covers 17 residues. CDR3 nucleotides: TGTGCTAGCAGCCAGGACAGGTTCTCCTCTGGGGCCAACGTCCTGACTTTC. Encoded protein: CASSQDRFSSGANVLTF.

As for this clonotype: Lacking the conserved final phenylalanine or tryptophan, this CDR3 likely reflects a read error. The limits of the CDR3 on the DNA are not certain, so only TCRdb's listed CDR3 is given. The chain links TRBV19 to TRBJ2-1; TRBD1 was called by the table and not checked on the DNA. From its first to its last residue, the CDR3 has 10 amino acids. Germline-derived CDR1 and CDR2 are LNHDA and SQIVND (reference sequence). Here the CDR3 reads CASSIPPTGL.

A note on this clonotype: The junction does not match germline at one end; this may be a read error. The chain combines TRBV9 with TRBJ2-1; TRBD1 is a possible D gene (6 bases). The CDR3 spans 14 residues. Looked up from germline, CDR1 is SGDLS and CDR2 is YYNGEE. CDR3 region: CASNAADSYNEQFF. Written as DNA, the CDR3 is TGTGCCAGCAACGCGGCGGACAGTTACAACGAGCAGTTCTTC.

A few counts support this clonotype. The genes are TRBV2 and TRBJ2-3, with D tentatively TRBD1 or TRBD2 (5 bases each). V dropped 6 bases and J dropped 0 bases, with 10 bases sitting between them. Germline V gives CDR1 SNHLY, CDR2 FYNNEI. This CDR3 comprises 14 residues. The CDR3 bases are TGTGCCAGCAGCGGGACGTTAAGCACAGATACGCAGTATTTT. Residues: CASSGTLSTDTQYF.

The genes are TRBV9 and TRBJ1-1; 7 positions agree with TRBD1. CDR1 is SGDLS, CDR2 YYNGEE, per germline. This CDR3 is 17 amino acids long. V lost 3 bases, J lost 2 bases, and 13 bases stayed unmatched. The chain's CDR3 is CASSGGDRQGGNTEAFF. Written as DNA, the CDR3 is TGTGCCAGCAGCGGGGGGGACCGACAGGGAGGAAACACTGAAGCTTTCTTT.

The rearrangement links TRBV7-2 to TRBJ1-4, with D possibly TRBD1 on 5 matching bases. The length of the CDR3 is 16 residues. Germline assignment: CDR1 SGHTA and CDR2 FQGNSA. V was trimmed by 1 base and J by 14 bases, leaving 23 bases between them. CDR3 sequence reads: CASSLGQGEGSEYLFF. The CDR3 DNA sequence: TGTGCCAGCAGCTTAGGCCAGGGAGAGGGGAGTGAGTACCTGTTTTTT.

To note about this clonotype: Here the CDR3 omits its conserved ending phenylalanine or tryptophan, so a read error is the likely source. The chain combines TRBV7-2 with TRBJ1-1, with D unresolved. V lost 0 bases to trimming and J lost 5 bases, with 7 bases between them. The CDR3 consists of 13 residues. Germline loops: CDR1 SGHTA, CDR2 FQGNSA. The CDR3 bases are TGTGCCAGCAGCTTAGCCCCAGGTACTGAAGCTTTCGTT. Protein sequence: CASSLAPGTEAFV.

V gene TRBV20-1 combines with J gene TRBJ1-5; 7 bases line up with TRBD1. CDR3 length: 14 residues. Trimming removed 1 base from V and 3 bases from J; junction bases left unmatched: 3. Germline assignment: CDR1 DFQATT and CDR2 SNEGSKA (reference sequence). The CDR3: CSARVDRDNQPQHF. For the CDR3, the DNA is TGCAGTGCTAGAGTAGACAGGGACAATCAGCCCCAGCATTTT.

This clonotype is a singleton in its sample. This may come from a read error, since a much larger clone is one base off. The chain joins TRBV27 to TRBJ1-4; D not certain. The CDR3 spans 13 residues. CDR1 is MNHEY, CDR2 SMNVEV, per germline (reference sequence). In DNA, the CDR3 is TGTGCCAGACCCGACATGCCTAATGGAAAACTGTTTTTT. Amino acid sequence: CARPDMPNGKLFF.

This clonotype was seen just once. It is unclear where the CDR3 begins or ends on the DNA, so no DNA is shown, and the CDR3 is as TCRdb lists it. V gene TRBV2 combines with J gene TRBJ1-2. Germline CDR1 SNHLY, CDR2 FYNNEI. The CDR3 is 17 residues long, counting both termini. The CDR3 sequence is CASSEWVLAGRGYTFGF.

The CDR3 nucleotides are TGTGCCAGCAGCGTTTGGCTGGAGGAGACCCGCGAGTTGTACTTC. Amino acid sequence: CASSVWLEETRELYF. The chain combines TRBV7-6 with TRBJ2-7; D might be TRBD2 (5 bases). Germline values: CDR1 SGHVS, CDR2 FNYEAQ. CDR3 size: 15 residues. Trimming took 5 bases from V and 12 from J, leaving 26 bases between them.

In this sample, this clonotype turned up many times. V is TRBV10-3 and J is TRBJ2-1, with D tentatively TRBD1 (6 bases). V lost 6 bases, J lost 0 bases, and 9 bases lay in between. The CDR3 has 14 amino acids. Per germline, CDR1 ENHRY and CDR2 SYGVKD. This CDR3 is CAISLDSSYNEQFF. Here the CDR3 DNA reads TGTGCCATCAGCCTGGACAGCTCCTACAATGAGCAGTTCTTC.

The chain combines TRBV5-1 with TRBJ1-2; D remains ambiguous. The CDR3 length is 17 residues. Germline V CDR1 and CDR2: SGHRS, YFSETQ. With 0 bases removed from V and 0 bases from J, the gap between germline ends came to 15 bases. The CDR3 nucleotides read TGCGCCAGCAGCTTGGCTATATTCTTATGTGCTAACTATGGCTACACCTTC. It yields the protein CASSLAIFLCANYGYTF. Filled out from reference TRBV5-1 and TRBJ1-2, the complete variable domain reads KAGVTQTPRYLIKTRGQQVTLSCSPISGHRSVSWYQQTPGQGLQFLFEYFSETQRNKGNFPGRFSGRQFSNSRSEMNVSTLELGDSALYLCASSLAIFLCANYGYTFGSGTRLTVV.

This sequence joins TRBV7-6 and TRBJ2-2; D gene unclear. The ends were cut back, 5 bases at V and 15 bases at J, with 25 bases in the middle. CDR3 size: 15 residues. Germline V gene sequence: CDR1 SGHVS, CDR2 FNYEAQ. The CDR3 loop is CASSRDDDTYEQLFF. The CDR3 DNA reads as TGTGCCAGCAGCCGTGACGATGACACCTACGAGCAGTTGTTTTTT.

The V and J genes are TRBV20-1 and TRBJ1-1; D is undetermined. The CDR3 consists of 14 residues. Germline CDR1 is DFQATT and CDR2 is SNEGSKA (reference sequence). V gave up 6 bases and J gave up 3 bases, with 17 bases separating them. Here the CDR3 reads CSAPSSNVDTEAFF. CDR3 bases: TGCAGTGCCCCATCGTCAAACGTGGACACTGAAGCTTTCTTT.

This clonotype appeared a few times. A much larger clone differs from this one at a single base, so this may be a read error. The chain recombines TRBV5-1 with TRBJ2-2, with TRBD2 identical over 12 bases. Trimming took 4 bases from V and 1 from J; bases not matched to a gene: 5. The CDR3 loop spans 17 amino acids. The germline V gene encodes CDR1 SGHRS and CDR2 YFSETQ. The CDR3 spells CASSGRGLAGNTGELFF. The CDR3 region has the DNA TGCGCCAGCAGCGGTAGGGGACTAGCGGGGAACACCGGGGAGCTGTTTTTT.

A few counts support this clonotype. This chain links TRBV9 with TRBJ2-7, with 9 bases identical to TRBD1. Germline trimming cut 0 bases from V and 3 bases from J; bases unmatched to any gene: 10. The CDR3 contains 17 residues. Germline V gives CDR1 SGDLS, CDR2 YYNGEE. The CDR3: CASSVVRGRDRVYEQYF. The CDR3 bases are TGTGCCAGCAGCGTAGTTCGAGGCCGGGACAGGGTCTACGAGCAGTACTTC.

As for this clonotype: Relative to the germline gene, one junction end is altered; a read error may explain this. J is TRBJ2-7 and V is TRBV9; D is ambiguous. This CDR3 comprises 15 residues. The germline gives CDR1 SGDLS, CDR2 YYNGEE. In nucleotides, the CDR3 is TGTGCCAGCAGCTTTCTCCCGGGCCGATCGGACGAGAAGTACTTC. It translates to CASSFLPGRSDEKYF.

This clonotype was picked up one time. The chain has TRBV7-2 and TRBJ2-6; 10 bases map to TRBD1. Looked up from germline, CDR1 is SGHTA and CDR2 is FQGNSA. The CDR3 length is 18 residues. V lost 6 bases and J lost 0; bases outside the gene matches: 8. The CDR3 DNA is TGTGCCAGCAGGTTACCGGGACAGGGGCTCTCTGGGGCCAACGTCCTGACTTTC. Translation: CASRLPGQGLSGANVLTF.

The CDR3: CASTKGAGNYGYTF. The CDR3 region has the DNA TGTGCCAGCACCAAGGGGGCGGGGAACTATGGCTACACCTTC. The V gene is TRBV6-5, the J gene TRBJ1-2, with 7 positions matching TRBD1. Per the germline V gene, CDR1 is MNHEY and CDR2 is SVGAGI. Trimming cost V 7 bases and J 2 bases; bases outside gene matches: 7. The CDR3 sequence is 14 residues long.

A remark on this clonotype: The junction departs from the called germline gene at one end, perhaps through a read error. V usage is TRBV6-6 and J usage is TRBJ2-7; 9 positions match TRBD1. CDR1 and CDR2 from the germline V gene are MNHNY and SVGAGI (reference sequence). The CDR3 runs 16 residues. This chain's CDR3 is CASSQEGTGITYEQYF. For the CDR3, the DNA is TGCGCCAGCAGCCAGGAAGGGACAGGGATAACCTACGAGCAGTACTTC.

The V gene is TRBV7-9, the J gene TRBJ2-7; tentatively, D is TRBD1 (6 bases). Judging by the DNA end, TRBJ1-2 fits better; the J call may be wrong. Looked up from germline, CDR1 is SEHNR and CDR2 is FQNEAQ (reference sequence). The CDR3 has 13 amino acids. The CDR3 region has the DNA TGTGCCAGCAGCTTATATGGGGGGCGTGGCTACACCTTC. It codes for CASSLYGGRGYTF.

The rearrangement joins TRBV20-1 to TRBJ2-5; D could derive from TRBD1 or TRBD2 (5 bases each). The J call is in doubt because the DNA end fits TRBJ2-7 better. Germline V lookup: CDR1 DFQATT, CDR2 SNEGSKA (reference sequence). The CDR3 runs to 16 residues. CDR3 residues: CSAPGLRGYRSDEQYF. For the CDR3, the DNA is TGCAGTGCTCCCGGGCTACGAGGGTACAGGAGTGACGAGCAGTACTTC.

The sample holds many counts of this clonotype. The V and J genes are TRBV13 and TRBJ2-2; D remains unclear. Looked up from germline, CDR1 is PRHDT and CDR2 is FYEKMQ (reference sequence). The CDR3 covers 15 residues. The V end was cut by 1 base, the J end by 6 bases, with 12 bases between. CDR3 nucleotide sequence: TGTGCCAGCAGCTTAGAATCGTTCAAGTCCGGGGAGCTGTTTTTT. This gives the protein CASSLESFKSGELFF.

Of note for this clonotype: A much larger clone is a single base away; this may be a read error. The V gene is TRBV6-1, the J gene TRBJ1-5; D perhaps matches TRBD1 (5 bases). Germline V lookup: CDR1 MNHNS, CDR2 SASEGT. Trimming shortened V by 4 bases and J by 9 bases, and 16 bases separated the two germline ends. The CDR3 sequence is 14 residues long. Here the CDR3 reads CASSVTGDGLPQHF. The CDR3 DNA is TGTGCCAGCAGTGTAACGGGGGATGGGCTGCCCCAGCATTTT.